Listed below are T cell receptor beta chains from one sample, sequenced in a study of OX40 agonist ivuxolimab in advanced cancers. Here immunoSEQ multiplex PCR was the method, and the copy in TCRdb shows in-frame clones only, minus some. The data hold about 43,000 clones, with 80% observed a single time. This specimen consisted of CD4+ or CD8+ T cells sorted from blood, obtained in a trial of the OX40 agonist ivuxolimab. The receptors shown here come from an adult with an advanced solid tumor such as melanoma, head and neck, liver or kidney cancer. Each CDR3 is given with its conserved first and last residue. Each record gives: J gene, CDR3 length, V gene, clone size, D gene, CDR3 DNA, CDR3 protein. D genes are given only for firm matches. Some rows have no size entry. The others give once, few or many, or a class for an expanded clone.

J gene: TRBJ1-2
CDR3 length: 15
V gene: TRBV7-9
clone size: -
D gene: -
CDR3 DNA: TGTGCCAGCAGCCTCGAACGACAGGCCGGATACGGCTACACCTTC
CDR3 protein: CASSLERQAGYGYTF

J gene: TRBJ2-7
CDR3 length: 12
V gene: TRBV7-2
clone size: -
D gene: -
CDR3 DNA: TGTGCCAGCAGCGTCGTGGCCTACGAGCAGTACTTC
CDR3 protein: CASSVVAYEQYF

J gene: TRBJ2-5
CDR3 length: 19
V gene: TRBV5-1
clone size: -
D gene: TRBD2
CDR3 DNA: TGCGCCAGCAGCTGGGGGTCGACTAGCGGGGTGAGAAGCCAAGAGACCCAGTACTTC
CDR3 protein: CASSWGSTSGVRSQETQYF

J gene: TRBJ1-2
CDR3 length: 13
V gene: TRBV7-9
clone size: few
D gene: -
CDR3 DNA: TGTGCCAGCAGCTTTGATGGGGACTATGGCTACACCTTC
CDR3 protein: CASSFDGDYGYTF

J gene: TRBJ1-6
CDR3 length: 14
V gene: TRBV5-1
clone size: -
D gene: -
CDR3 DNA: TGCGCCAGCAGCGAAGGACAGACCAATTCACCCCTCCACTTT
CDR3 protein: CASSEGQTNSPLHF

J gene: TRBJ2-2
CDR3 length: 14
V gene: TRBV19
clone size: -
D gene: -
CDR3 DNA: TGTGCCAGTAGTATAGGCGGATACACCGGGGAGCTGTTTTTT
CDR3 protein: CASSIGGYTGELFF

J gene: TRBJ1-6
CDR3 length: 15
V gene: TRBV7-6
clone size: few
D gene: -
CDR3 DNA: TGTGCCAGCAGCGCCTCCGTCGGGCTAAATTCACCCCTCCACTTT
CDR3 protein: CASSASVGLNSPLHF

J gene: TRBJ1-4
CDR3 length: 18
V gene: TRBV7-2
clone size: -
D gene: -
CDR3 DNA: TGTGCCAGCAGCTACCCTGAAGGGAAAGCTGCAACTAATGAAAAACTGTTTTTT
CDR3 protein: CASSYPEGKAATNEKLFF

J gene: TRBJ2-2
CDR3 length: 20
V gene: TRBV14
clone size: -
D gene: TRBD2
CDR3 DNA: TGTGCCAGCAGCCGGCGGCTGGGAGGTAGCGGGAGTTCGGCCACCGGGGAGCTGTTTTTT
CDR3 protein: CASSRRLGGSGSSATGELFF

J gene: TRBJ2-7
CDR3 length: 14
V gene: TRBV5-8
clone size: -
D gene: TRBD1
CDR3 DNA: TGTGCCAGCAGCTTACCGGGACAGAACTACGAGCAGTACTTC
CDR3 protein: CASSLPGQNYEQYF

J gene: TRBJ1-4
CDR3 length: 14
V gene: TRBV7-9
clone size: -
D gene: -
CDR3 DNA: TGTGCCAGCAGCTTAGAAACAGTGAATGAAAAACTGTTTTTT
CDR3 protein: CASSLETVNEKLFF

J gene: TRBJ2-2
CDR3 length: 17
V gene: TRBV16
clone size: -
D gene: TRBD2
CDR3 DNA: TGTGCCAGCAGCCCGCCCGGGGCTAGCGGAAACACCGGGGAGCTGTTTTTT
CDR3 protein: CASSPPGASGNTGELFF

J gene: TRBJ2-4
CDR3 length: 18
V gene: TRBV2
clone size: -
D gene: TRBD2
CDR3 DNA: TGTGCCTGCGCGCAGGGCGGGAGGGTCCTCGCAGCCAAAAACATTCAGTACTTC
CDR3 protein: CACAQGGRVLAAKNIQYF

J gene: TRBJ1-6
CDR3 length: 16
V gene: TRBV19
clone size: -
D gene: TRBD1
CDR3 DNA: TGTGCCAGTACCCCCGGTACGGACAGGGAAAGTTCACCCCTCCACTTT
CDR3 protein: CASTPGTDRESSPLHF

J gene: TRBJ1-1
CDR3 length: 13
V gene: TRBV29-1
clone size: -
D gene: -
CDR3 DNA: TGCAGCGTGCCAGGAACAGGGAGGACTGAAGCTTTCTTT
CDR3 protein: CSVPGTGRTEAFF

J gene: TRBJ1-2
CDR3 length: 14
V gene: TRBV19
clone size: -
D gene: -
CDR3 DNA: TGTGCCAGTAGTATAGACGTCGACAGCCAAGGCTACACCTTC
CDR3 protein: CASSIDVDSQGYTF

J gene: TRBJ1-2
CDR3 length: 15
V gene: TRBV28
clone size: -
D gene: -
CDR3 DNA: TGTGCCAGCAGTTTAGGTGGGTTTGAGTCGACTGGCTACACCTTC
CDR3 protein: CASSLGGFESTGYTF

J gene: TRBJ1-5
CDR3 length: 13
V gene: TRBV11-1
clone size: -
D gene: -
CDR3 DNA: TGTGCCAGCAGCTTTAACAGGAATCAGCCCCAGCATTTT
CDR3 protein: CASSFNRNQPQHF

J gene: TRBJ2-7
CDR3 length: 15
V gene: TRBV9
clone size: -
D gene: -
CDR3 DNA: TGTGCCAGCAGCGTAGATCCCCGCGGCTCCTACGAGCAGTACTTC
CDR3 protein: CASSVDPRGSYEQYF

J gene: TRBJ1-4
CDR3 length: 14
V gene: TRBV6-4
clone size: -
D gene: -
CDR3 DNA: TGTGCCAGCAGTGAAGAGGCAGGCCAAGAAAAACTGTTTTTT
CDR3 protein: CASSEEAGQEKLFF

J gene: TRBJ2-7
CDR3 length: 13
V gene: TRBV6-1
clone size: -
D gene: -
CDR3 DNA: TGTGCCAGCACCCTGACCCCGACCTACGAGCAGTACTTC
CDR3 protein: CASTLTPTYEQYF

J gene: TRBJ1-1
CDR3 length: 14
V gene: TRBV5-1
clone size: -
D gene: -
CDR3 DNA: TGCGCCAGCAGCCTCACAGCACAGGGATATGAAGCTTTCTTT
CDR3 protein: CASSLTAQGYEAFF